A selection of T cell receptor beta chains follows, all from one sample in a study of cytomegalovirus exposure and HLA in healthy donors. Measured with immunoSEQ multiplex PCR; TCRdb has only the in-frame clones, and not every one. The table lists approximately 110,000 clones, around 64% of them singletons. Sample: PBMCs. These receptors came from a woman aged 25-40 years in good health and CMV-seronegative. Each CDR3 is given with its conserved first and last residue. The D gene is left open where the match is weak. Clone size, where shown, is once, few, many, or a class for clones that have expanded.

D | J | V | size | CDR3 | DNA
. | TRBJ2-5 | TRBV5-1 | . | CASSLDRETQYF | TGCGCCAGCAGCTTGGATCGAGAGACCCAGTACTTC
. | TRBJ2-1 | TRBV27 | . | CASSTGLAYNEQFF | TGTGCCAGCAGTACAGGGCTGGCCTACAATGAGCAGTTCTTC
TRBD1 | TRBJ1-2 | TRBV28 | . | CASSGERHRGLGYTF | TGTGCCAGCAGTGGGGAAAGGCACAGGGGGTTAGGCTACACCTTC
TRBD2 | TRBJ2-1 | TRBV28 | . | CASSFSLPQSGGRVYNEQFF | TGTGCCAGCAGTTTTTCCCTCCCTCAATCTGGCGGGAGAGTCTACAATGAGCAGTTCTTC
TRBD1 | TRBJ2-1 | TRBV19 | once | CASSILGQGDNEQFF | TGTGCCAGTAGTATATTGGGACAGGGGGACAATGAGCAGTTCTTC
TRBD1 | TRBJ2-7 | TRBV28 | few | CASSLWTGALIPYEQYF | TGTGCCAGCAGTTTATGGACAGGGGCGCTCATTCCCTACGAGCAGTACTTC
. | TRBJ2-5 | TRBV11-2 | . | CASRRAGAQETQYF | TGTGCCAGCAGACGTGCAGGGGCGCAAGAGACCCAGTACTTC
TRBD1 | TRBJ1-5 | TRBV14 | . | CASSLPGQGNQPQHF | TGTGCCAGCAGCCTTCCGGGACAGGGCAATCAGCCCCAGCATTTT
TRBD1 | TRBJ2-7 | TRBV23-1 | . | CARKKRSRGTYEQYF | TGCGCCAGAAAAAAAAGGTCCAGGGGGACGTACGAGCAGTACTTC
. | TRBJ1-1 | TRBV19 | . | CASSIRQKDTEAFF | TGTGCCAGTAGTATTAGACAGAAAGACACTGAAGCTTTCTTT
. | TRBJ2-1 | TRBV5-1 | . | CASRRGGGSYNEQFF | TGCGCCAGCCGCAGGGGAGGGGGCTCCTACAATGAGCAGTTCTTC
. | TRBJ2-5 | TRBV30 | . | CAWSAVAGTQYF | TGTGCCTGGAGTGCCGTGGCGGGCACCCAGTACTTC
. | TRBJ1-5 | TRBV19 | . | CASSIGFGPSDQPQHF | TGTGCCAGTAGTATAGGCTTTGGGCCATCAGATCAGCCCCAGCATTTT
. | TRBJ1-2 | TRBV7-6 | many | CASSLAESYGYTF | TGTGCCAGCAGCTTGGCAGAATCCTATGGCTACACCTTC
. | TRBJ2-4 | TRBV6-1 | once | CASSEAVHRQDPPIQYF | TGTGCCAGCAGTGAAGCGGTACACCGACAGGATCCTCCCATTCAGTACTTC
. | TRBJ1-5 | TRBV7-9 | . | CASSLAGGGNQPQHF | TGTGCCAGCAGCTTAGCGGGGGGAGGCAATCAGCCCCAGCATTTT
. | TRBJ2-2 | TRBV6-5 | . | CASSYLRVNTGELFF | TGTGCCAGCAGTTACTTGAGGGTAAACACCGGGGAGCTGTTTTTT
. | TRBJ1-5 | TRBV9 | few | CASSVAKGPGGEDSNQPQHF | TGTGCCAGCAGCGTAGCCAAGGGGCCGGGCGGTGAAGATAGCAATCAGCCCCAGCATTTT
TRBD2 | TRBJ2-7 | TRBV7-9 | few | CATSGETYEQYF | TGTGCCACTAGCGGGGAAACCTACGAGCAGTACTTC
. | TRBJ2-2 | TRBV7-3 | . | CASSLSSTGELFF | TGTGCCAGCAGCTTATCTAGCACCGGGGAGCTGTTTTTT
. | TRBJ1-5 | TRBV28 | . | CANSQGANQPQHF | TGTGCCAACTCACAGGGAGCCAATCAGCCCCAGCATTTT
TRBD1 | TRBJ1-6 | TRBV28 | . | CASTGTDNSPLHF | TGTGCCAGCACGGGGACAGATAATTCACCCCTCCACTTT
TRBD2 | TRBJ2-3 | TRBV2 | . | CASSNSGRSTDTQYF | TGTGCCAGCAGTAATAGCGGGAGAAGCACAGATACGCAGTATTTT
. | TRBJ2-7 | TRBV5-1 | . | CASSLDSRTAYYEQYF | TGCGCCAGCAGCTTGGACTCAAGGACAGCCTACTACGAGCAGTACTTC
TRBD2 | TRBJ2-7 | TRBV19 | . | CASSTTAGLAGGQYF | TGTGCCAGTAGTACAACGGCCGGACTAGCGGGAGGGCAGTACTTC
. | TRBJ1-1 | TRBV12-2 | few | CASRNDRGNTEAFF | TGTGCAAGTCGGAATGACAGGGGGAACACTGAAGCTTTCTTT
. | TRBJ2-7 | TRBV2 | . | CASSPTGQDLTYEQYF | TGTGCCAGCAGTCCGACCGGACAAGACCTAACCTACGAGCAGTACTTC
. | TRBJ2-2 | TRBV19 | . | CASLRGTGELFF | TGTGCCAGTCTAAGGGGCACGGGGGAGCTGTTTTTT
TRBD1 | TRBJ2-5 | TRBV6-1 | . | CASRDDRGGETQYF | TGTGCCAGCAGGGACGACAGGGGAGGAGAGACCCAGTACTTC
. | TRBJ1-1 | TRBV9 | . | CASSVGGGGGTEAFF | TGTGCCAGCAGCGTAGGCGGGGGAGGGGGAACTGAAGCTTTCTTT
TRBD1 | TRBJ1-1 | TRBV11-3 | . | CASSGDRDTEAFF | TGTGCCAGCAGCGGCGACAGGGACACTGAAGCTTTCTTT
TRBD2 | TRBJ2-7 | TRBV9 | . | CASSVGDSGRGYEQYF | TGTGCCAGCAGCGTAGGCGATAGCGGGAGGGGGTACGAGCAGTACTTC
TRBD1 | TRBJ2-5 | TRBV5-6 | few | CASSPQGAETQYF | TGTGCCAGCAGCCCTCAGGGGGCAGAGACCCAGTACTTC
TRBD2 | TRBJ2-5 | TRBV10-2 | . | CASSALAGGQETQYF | TGCGCCAGCAGTGCACTAGCGGGAGGTCAAGAGACCCAGTACTTC
TRBD1 | TRBJ1-4 | TRBV7-8 | few | CASSLRDRGEKLFF | TGTGCCAGCAGCCTCCGGGACAGGGGTGAAAAACTGTTTTTT
TRBD2 | TRBJ2-3 | TRBV11-3 | . | CASSSGTSGRADTQYF | TGTGCCAGCAGCTCCGGGACTAGCGGGAGAGCGGATACGCAGTATTTT
. | TRBJ1-1 | TRBV2 | . | CASSWGGGGTEAFF | TGTGCCAGCAGCTGGGGGGGCGGGGGCACTGAAGCTTTCTTT
TRBD2 | TRBJ2-3 | TRBV15 | . | CATKLAGGTSTDTQYF | TGTGCCACCAAGCTAGCGGGAGGTACTAGCACAGATACGCAGTATTTT
TRBD2 | TRBJ2-1 | TRBV11-2 | . | CASSLYGRAGEQFF | TGTGCCAGCAGCTTATACGGGAGGGCGGGTGAGCAGTTCTTC
TRBD1 | TRBJ2-3 | TRBV25-1 | . | CASSGDRGWTDTQYF | TGTGCCAGCAGTGGGGACAGGGGTTGGACAGATACGCAGTATTTT
. | TRBJ1-6 | TRBV25-1 | . | CASSEYMRGTSPLHF | TGTGCCAGCAGTGAATATATGAGGGGGACTTCACCCCTCCACTTT
. | TRBJ1-6 | TRBV2 | . | CASSRERNSPLHF | TGTGCCAGCAGTAGGGAGCGGAATTCACCCCTCCACTTT
. | TRBJ1-2 | TRBV5-4 | once | CASSGGGPGYGYTF | TGTGCCAGCAGCGGCGGTGGCCCGGGCTATGGCTACACCTTC
TRBD1 | TRBJ2-2 | TRBV7-2 | . | CASRPRTGTNTGELFF | TGTGCCAGCAGGCCGAGGACAGGGACAAACACCGGGGAGCTGTTTTTT
TRBD2 | TRBJ2-1 | TRBV7-9 | . | CASSYERRENEQFF | TGTGCCAGCAGCTACGAACGGCGGGAGAATGAGCAGTTCTTC
. | TRBJ2-2 | TRBV27 | . | CASSFIDTGELFF | TGTGCCAGCAGTTTTATAGACACCGGGGAGCTGTTTTTT
. | TRBJ2-7 | TRBV5-1 | . | CASSLAQNYEQYF | TGCGCCAGCAGCTTGGCCCAGAACTACGAGCAGTACTTC
TRBD2 | TRBJ2-1 | TRBV9 | few | CASSSPGLAGEQFF | TGTGCCAGCAGCTCTCCGGGACTAGCGGGTGAGCAGTTCTTC
. | TRBJ2-7 | TRBV6-5 | . | CASSYVSGTYEQYF | TGTGCCAGCAGTTACGTCTCGGGGACCTACGAGCAGTACTTC
TRBD2 | TRBJ2-1 | TRBV4-3 | . | CASSHTSGRAYNEQFF | TGCGCCAGCAGCCACACCAGCGGGAGGGCCTACAATGAGCAGTTCTTC
TRBD1 | TRBJ2-1 | TRBV9 | . | CASSPGTVPEQFF | TGTGCCAGCAGCCCCGGGACAGTACCTGAGCAGTTCTTC
. | TRBJ2-7 | TRBV6-5 | . | CASRATLSYEQYF | TGTGCCAGCCGTGCAACTCTCTCCTACGAGCAGTACTTC
TRBD2 | TRBJ2-3 | TRBV7-3 | once | CASSPLAGGVNTQYF | TGTGCCAGCAGCCCCCTAGCGGGAGGAGTCAATACGCAGTATTTT
. | TRBJ2-5 | TRBV5-1 | . | CASSDQNQETQYF | TGCGCCAGCAGTGATCAGAACCAAGAGACCCAGTACTTC
. | TRBJ2-1 | TRBV6-1 | . | CASSEEAGWDNEQFF | TGTGCCAGCAGTGAAGAGGCAGGCTGGGACAATGAGCAGTTCTTC